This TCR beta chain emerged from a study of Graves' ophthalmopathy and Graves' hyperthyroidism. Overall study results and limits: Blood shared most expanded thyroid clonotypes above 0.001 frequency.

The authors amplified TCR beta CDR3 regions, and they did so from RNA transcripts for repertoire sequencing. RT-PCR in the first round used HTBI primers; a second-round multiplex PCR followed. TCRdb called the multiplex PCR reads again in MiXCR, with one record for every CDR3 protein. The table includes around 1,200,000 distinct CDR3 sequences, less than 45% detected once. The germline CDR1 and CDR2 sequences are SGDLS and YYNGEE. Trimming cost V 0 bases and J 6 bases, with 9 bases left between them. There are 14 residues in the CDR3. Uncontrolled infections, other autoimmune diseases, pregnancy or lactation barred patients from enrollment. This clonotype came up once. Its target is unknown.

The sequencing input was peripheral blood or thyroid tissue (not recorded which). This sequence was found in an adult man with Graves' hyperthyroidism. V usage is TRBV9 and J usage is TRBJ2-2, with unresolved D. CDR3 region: CASSVEIRSGELFF. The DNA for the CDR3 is TGTGCCAGCAGCGTAGAGATAAGGTCCGGGGAGCTGTTTTTT.